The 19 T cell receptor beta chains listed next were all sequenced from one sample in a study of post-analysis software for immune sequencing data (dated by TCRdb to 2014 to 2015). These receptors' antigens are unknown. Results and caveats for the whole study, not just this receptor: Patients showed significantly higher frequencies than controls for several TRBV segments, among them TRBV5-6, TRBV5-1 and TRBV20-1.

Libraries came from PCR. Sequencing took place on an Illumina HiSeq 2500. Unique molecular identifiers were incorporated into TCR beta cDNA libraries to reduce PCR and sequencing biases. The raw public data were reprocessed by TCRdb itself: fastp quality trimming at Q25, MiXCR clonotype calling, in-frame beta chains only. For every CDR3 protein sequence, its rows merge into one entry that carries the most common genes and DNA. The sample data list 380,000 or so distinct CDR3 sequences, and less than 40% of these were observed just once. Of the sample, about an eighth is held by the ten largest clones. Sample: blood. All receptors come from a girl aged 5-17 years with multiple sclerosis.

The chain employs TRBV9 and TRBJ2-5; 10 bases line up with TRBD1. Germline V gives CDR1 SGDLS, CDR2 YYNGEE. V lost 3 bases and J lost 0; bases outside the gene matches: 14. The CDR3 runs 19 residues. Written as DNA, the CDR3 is TGTGCCAGCAGCGCACCCTCGACCGGGACAGGGGTTTACCAAGAGACCCAGTACTTC. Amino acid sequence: CASSAPSTGTGVYQETQYF.

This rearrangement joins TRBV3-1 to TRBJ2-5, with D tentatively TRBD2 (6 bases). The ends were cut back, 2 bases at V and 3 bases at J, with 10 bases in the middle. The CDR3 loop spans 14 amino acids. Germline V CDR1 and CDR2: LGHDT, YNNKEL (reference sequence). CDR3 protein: CASSQRGSKETQYF. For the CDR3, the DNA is TGTGCCAGCAGCCAACGGGGGTCTAAAGAGACCCAGTACTTC.

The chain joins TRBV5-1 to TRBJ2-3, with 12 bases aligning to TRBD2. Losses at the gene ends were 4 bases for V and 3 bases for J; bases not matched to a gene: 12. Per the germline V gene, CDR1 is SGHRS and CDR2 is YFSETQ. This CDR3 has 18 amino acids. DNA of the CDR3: TGCGCCAGCAGCCCCGCGGCTAGCGGGGGGGCTGTGACAGATACGCAGTATTTT. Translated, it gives CASSPAASGGAVTDTQYF.

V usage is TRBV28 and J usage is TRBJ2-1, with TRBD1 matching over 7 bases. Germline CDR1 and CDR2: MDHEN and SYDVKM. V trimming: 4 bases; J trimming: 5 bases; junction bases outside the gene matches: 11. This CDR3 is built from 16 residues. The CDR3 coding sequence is TGTGCCAGCAGTTCGGGACAGCTACTAACCCACAATGAGCAGTTCTTC. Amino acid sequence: CASSSGQLLTHNEQFF.

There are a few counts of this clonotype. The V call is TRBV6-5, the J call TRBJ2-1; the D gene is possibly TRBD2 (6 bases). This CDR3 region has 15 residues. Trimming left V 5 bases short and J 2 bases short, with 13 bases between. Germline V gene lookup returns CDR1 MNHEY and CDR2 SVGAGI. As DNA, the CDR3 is TGTGCCAGCAGTCCGGGACTTAGCGCCTACAATGAGCAGTTCTTC. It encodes CASSPGLSAYNEQFF.

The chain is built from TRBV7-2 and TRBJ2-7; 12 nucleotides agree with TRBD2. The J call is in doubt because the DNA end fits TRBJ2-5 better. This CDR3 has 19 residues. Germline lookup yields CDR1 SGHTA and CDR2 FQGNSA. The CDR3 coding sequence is TGTGCCAGCAGCTTAGAGGGGGTGACTAGCGGGGGCCTCGGGAAGACCCAGTACTTC. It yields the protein CASSLEGVTSGGLGKTQYF.

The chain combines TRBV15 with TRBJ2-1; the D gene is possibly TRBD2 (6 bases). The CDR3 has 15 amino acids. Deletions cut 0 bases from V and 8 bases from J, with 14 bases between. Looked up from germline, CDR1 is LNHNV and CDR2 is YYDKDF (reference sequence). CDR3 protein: CATSRDGLEGDEQFF. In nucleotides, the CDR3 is TGTGCCACCAGCAGAGATGGACTGGAGGGCGATGAGCAGTTCTTC.

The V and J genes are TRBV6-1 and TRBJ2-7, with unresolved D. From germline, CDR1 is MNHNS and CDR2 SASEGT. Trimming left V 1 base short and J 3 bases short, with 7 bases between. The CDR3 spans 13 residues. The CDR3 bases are TGTGCCAGCAGTGAAGGACACCTCTACGAGCAGTACTTC. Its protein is CASSEGHLYEQYF.

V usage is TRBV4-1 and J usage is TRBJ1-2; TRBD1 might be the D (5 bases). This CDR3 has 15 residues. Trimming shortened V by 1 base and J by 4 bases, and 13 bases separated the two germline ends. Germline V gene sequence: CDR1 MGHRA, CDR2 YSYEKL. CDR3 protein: CASSQVQTRAYGYTF. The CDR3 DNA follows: TGCGCCAGCAGCCAAGTCCAAACCAGGGCCTATGGCTACACCTTC.

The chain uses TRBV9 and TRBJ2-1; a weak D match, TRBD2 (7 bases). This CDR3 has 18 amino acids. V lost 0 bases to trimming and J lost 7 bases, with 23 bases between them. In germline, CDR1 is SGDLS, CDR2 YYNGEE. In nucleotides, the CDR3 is TGTGCCAGCAGCGTAGGACTGTTGAGGGGGGGGTTGACGAATGAGCAGTTCTTC. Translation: CASSVGLLRGGLTNEQFF.

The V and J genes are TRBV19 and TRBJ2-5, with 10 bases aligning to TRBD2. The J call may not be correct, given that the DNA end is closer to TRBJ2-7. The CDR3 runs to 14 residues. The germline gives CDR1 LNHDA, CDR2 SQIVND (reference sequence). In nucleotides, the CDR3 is TGTGCCAGTAGCTTTAGCGGGGGGTCCCGCGAGCAGTACTTC. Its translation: CASSFSGGSREQYF.

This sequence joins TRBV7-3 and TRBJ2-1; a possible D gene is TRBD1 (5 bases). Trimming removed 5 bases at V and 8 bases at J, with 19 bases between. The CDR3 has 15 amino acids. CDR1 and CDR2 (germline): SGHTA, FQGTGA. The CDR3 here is CASSRGPQVDDEQFF. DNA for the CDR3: TGTGCCAGCAGCCGTGGTCCACAGGTTGACGATGAGCAGTTCTTC.

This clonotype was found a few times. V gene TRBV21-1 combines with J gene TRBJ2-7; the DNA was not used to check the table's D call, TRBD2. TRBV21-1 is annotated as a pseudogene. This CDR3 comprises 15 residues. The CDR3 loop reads CASSKPEGPLYEQYF. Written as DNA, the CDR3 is TGTGCCAGCAGCAAACCCGAGGGTCCCCTCTACGAGCAGTACTTC.

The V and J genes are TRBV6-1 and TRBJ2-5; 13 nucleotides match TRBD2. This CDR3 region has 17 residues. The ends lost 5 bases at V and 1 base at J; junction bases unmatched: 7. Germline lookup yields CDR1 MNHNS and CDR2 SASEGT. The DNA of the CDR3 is TGTGCCAGCAGTCATGGAGGGACTAGCGGGGTCCAAGAGACCCAGTACTTC. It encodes CASSHGGTSGVQETQYF.

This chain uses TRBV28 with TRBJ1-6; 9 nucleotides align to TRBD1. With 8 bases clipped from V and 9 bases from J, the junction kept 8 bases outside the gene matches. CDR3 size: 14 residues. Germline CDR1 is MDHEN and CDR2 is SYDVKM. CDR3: CASGTGTGTSPLHF. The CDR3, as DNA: TGTGCCAGCGGAACAGGGACAGGGACTTCACCCCTCCACTTT.

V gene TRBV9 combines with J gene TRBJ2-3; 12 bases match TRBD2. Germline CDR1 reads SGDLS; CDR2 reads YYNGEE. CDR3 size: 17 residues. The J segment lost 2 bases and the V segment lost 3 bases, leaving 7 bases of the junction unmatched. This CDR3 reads CASSAKPSGGATDTQYF. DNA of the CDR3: TGTGCCAGCAGCGCGAAACCTAGCGGGGGGGCCACAGATACGCAGTATTTT. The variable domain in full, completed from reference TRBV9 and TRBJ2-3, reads DSGVTQTPKHLITATGQRVTLRCSPRSGDLSVYWYQQSLDQGLQFLIQYYNGEERAKGNILERFSAQQFPDLHSELNLSSLELGDSALYFCASSAKPSGGATDTQYFGPGTRLTVL.

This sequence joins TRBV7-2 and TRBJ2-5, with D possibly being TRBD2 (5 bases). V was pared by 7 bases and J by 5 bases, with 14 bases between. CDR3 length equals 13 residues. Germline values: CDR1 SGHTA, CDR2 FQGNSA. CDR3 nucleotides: TGTGCCAGCACCCCTCAATGGGAGGAGACCCAGTACTTC. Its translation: CASTPQWEETQYF.

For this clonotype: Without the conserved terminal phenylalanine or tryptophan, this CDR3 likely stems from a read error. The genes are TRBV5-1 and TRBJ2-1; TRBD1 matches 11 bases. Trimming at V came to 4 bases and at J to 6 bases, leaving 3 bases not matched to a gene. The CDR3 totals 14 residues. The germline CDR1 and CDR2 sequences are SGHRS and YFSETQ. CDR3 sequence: CASSEGQGGNEQFS. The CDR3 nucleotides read TGCGCCAGCAGCGAGGGACAGGGGGGCAATGAGCAGTTCTCC.

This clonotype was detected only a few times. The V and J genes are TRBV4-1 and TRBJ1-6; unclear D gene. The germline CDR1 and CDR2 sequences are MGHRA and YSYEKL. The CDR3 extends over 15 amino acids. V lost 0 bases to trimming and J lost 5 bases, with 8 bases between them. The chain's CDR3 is CASSQDQADNSPLHF. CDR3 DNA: TGCGCCAGCAGCCAAGATCAAGCGGATAATTCACCCCTCCACTTT.